Listed below are T cell receptor beta chains from one sample, sequenced in a study of cytomegalovirus exposure and HLA in healthy donors. Profiling relied on immunoSEQ multiplex PCR, and the TCRdb table lists in-frame clones only, not all of them. The table lists approximately 100,000 clones, approximately 80% of them singletons. Input material: PBMCs. Receptors originate from a woman aged 18-35 years in good health and CMV-seronegative. CDR3s include the opening cysteine and the closing phenylalanine or tryptophan. A D gene is named only where the DNA matches it firmly. The size of a clone is reported for some rows only, either as once, few or many, or as a class for expanded clones.

J gene | clone size | D gene | V gene | CDR3 protein | CDR3 DNA
TRBJ2-5 | few | TRBD2 | TRBV29-1 | CSVVPAGARETQYF | TGCAGCGTTGTGCCAGCGGGAGCCCGCGAGACCCAGTACTTC
TRBJ2-2 | . | TRBD2 | TRBV28 | CASSWAGEFPGELFF | TGTGCCAGCAGTTGGGCGGGAGAATTTCCCGGGGAGCTGTTTTTT
TRBJ1-1 | few | . | TRBV4-2 | CATQGTAEAFF | TGTGCCACCCAGGGGACGGCTGAAGCTTTCTTT
TRBJ2-3 | . | TRBD2 | TRBV7-3 | CASSPLPLAGKDTQYF | TGTGCCAGCAGCCCGTTACCCCTAGCGGGGAAAGATACGCAGTATTTT
TRBJ2-3 | . | TRBD1 | TRBV27 | CASSLTGVRYTDTQYF | TGTGCCAGCAGTTTAACAGGGGTTCGATACACAGATACGCAGTATTTT
TRBJ2-7 | . | . | TRBV4-1 | CASSQGIGAYEQYF | TGCGCCAGCAGCCAAGGAATCGGGGCCTACGAGCAGTACTTC
TRBJ1-1 | . | TRBD1 | TRBV28 | CASSFPDRGLEAFF | TGTGCCAGCAGTTTCCCCGACAGGGGCCTTGAAGCTTTCTTT
TRBJ2-7 | . | TRBD2 | TRBV7-8 | CASSSQASGSYEQYF | TGTGCCAGCAGCTCCCAGGCTAGCGGGTCCTACGAGCAGTACTTC
TRBJ2-7 | . | . | TRBV6-5 | CASTRSARDHEQYF | TGTGCCAGCACGAGGTCGGCACGTGACCACGAGCAGTACTTC
TRBJ1-2 | . | TRBD1 | TRBV10-3 | CAISEDRANGYTF | TGTGCCATCAGTGAGGACAGGGCTAATGGCTACACCTTC
TRBJ1-1 | . | TRBD1 | TRBV7-9 | CASSPNTGGNTEAFF | TGTGCCAGCAGCCCAAACACAGGGGGGAACACTGAAGCTTTCTTT
TRBJ2-7 | . | . | TRBV28 | CASSWGSGDYEQYF | TGTGCCAGCAGTTGGGGTTCGGGGGACTACGAGCAGTACTTC
TRBJ1-1 | . | . | TRBV19 | CASSIGTANTEAFF | TGTGCCAGTAGTATAGGCACAGCGAACACTGAAGCTTTCTTT